The TCR beta chain under discussion was sequenced for a study of blood T cell repertoires in COVID-19. On the study more broadly: The United States, Italy and Spain supplied acute and convalescent COVID-19 samples.

In the authors' methods: The authors estimated nucleated cell counts from reference gene primer amplification. Sequencing used immunoSEQ multiplex PCR; TCRdb keeps in-frame clones, though not all of them. V and J calls and clone size follow that table, whereas D and trimming were derived from the DNA. The profile shows under 300,000 clones, 80% to 90% of them singletons. The CDR3 runs 14 residues. The germline CDR1 and CDR2 sequences are SGDLS and YYNGEE. V was clipped by 4 bases and J by 4 bases; unmatched bases: 6. Sequences were obtained from peripheral blood. The chain joins TRBV9 to TRBJ1-2; 8 bases line up with TRBD1. The TCR originated in a woman aged 45-60 years who had recovered from COVID-19. CDR3 sequence reads: CASSTGTGVYGYTF. DNA of the CDR3: TGTGCCAGCAGCACCGGGACAGGAGTCTATGGCTACACCTTC.